A selection of T cell receptor beta chains follows, all from one sample in a study of shared clonotypes between healthy human individuals. The data were produced by immunoSEQ multiplex PCR, yet TCRdb's version contains in-frame clones alone and is incomplete. In the table there are 450,000 to 550,000 clones, 60% to 85% of which are singletons. The sample comprised PBMCs. These receptors originate from a woman aged 40-49 years in good health. Some clones in this sample may be carry-over from other donors' samples. Each CDR3 is given with its conserved first and last residue. Each record gives: CDR3 length, D gene, clone size, V gene, J gene, CDR3 protein, CDR3 DNA. The D gene is left open where the match is weak. Rows give clone size only sometimes, using once, few, many, or a class for an expanded clone.

14,TRBD1,once,TRBV6-5,TRBJ2-3,CASSFQGAVDTQYF,TGTGCCAGCAGTTTTCAGGGGGCAGTGGATACGCAGTATTTT
15,-,many,TRBV6-5,TRBJ2-7,CASSGPGHLSYEQYF,TGTGCCAGCAGTGGACCGGGACACCTCTCCTACGAGCAGTACTTC
15,-,few,TRBV4-1,TRBJ1-3,CASSQAGRAGNTIYF,TGCGCCAGCAGCCAAGCGGGGAGGGCTGGAAACACCATATATTTT
13,-,-,TRBV5-4,TRBJ2-7,CASSLAQFNEQYF,TGTGCCAGCAGCTTGGCACAGTTCAACGAGCAGTACTTC
17,TRBD2,-,TRBV5-8,TRBJ2-2,CASSLPLAGMNTGELFF,TGTGCCAGCAGCTTGCCCCTAGCGGGAATGAACACCGGGGAGCTGTTTTTT
15,-,-,TRBV11-3,TRBJ1-1,CASSLAGLPNTEAFF,TGTGCCAGCAGCTTAGCAGGACTTCCGAACACTGAAGCTTTCTTT
12,-,few,TRBV7-9,TRBJ2-7,CASSLGSYEQYF,TGTGCCAGCAGCTTAGGCAGCTACGAGCAGTACTTC
14,-,few,TRBV15,TRBJ2-2,CATSLDPYTGELFF,TGTGCCACCAGCCTAGACCCTTACACCGGGGAGCTGTTTTTT
18,-,-,TRBV11-3,TRBJ2-1,CASSLGLGFGYTVSEQFF,TGTGCCAGCAGCCTAGGGCTAGGGTTCGGGTATACCGTTTCTGAGCAGTTCTTC
14,TRBD1,-,TRBV6-1,TRBJ2-7,CASYVGGQVGEQYF,TGTGCCAGTTATGTCGGGGGACAGGTCGGCGAGCAGTACTTC
16,-,-,TRBV5-5,TRBJ1-4,CASSPIGGGTNEKLFF,TGTGCCAGCAGCCCTATCGGAGGGGGTACTAATGAAAAACTGTTTTTT
16,TRBD1,-,TRBV19,TRBJ1-5,CASSQTGQGGNQPQHF,TGTGCCAGTAGTCAGACAGGACAGGGGGGCAATCAGCCCCAGCATTTT
15,TRBD2,-,TRBV5-1,TRBJ2-5,CASSLTSGIQETQYF,TGCGCCAGCAGTCTGACTAGCGGGATACAAGAGACCCAGTACTTC
14,-,-,TRBV2,TRBJ2-7,CASGGGRGSYEQYF,TGTGCCAGCGGAGGGGGTCGGGGGTCCTACGAGCAGTACTTC
15,-,-,TRBV7-2,TRBJ2-6,CASSFGNSGANVLTF,TGTGCCAGCAGCTTTGGGAACTCTGGGGCCAACGTCCTGACTTTC
15,-,-,TRBV28,TRBJ1-2,CATFGTARQGYGYTF,TGTGCCACCTTCGGGACCGCGCGGCAGGGCTATGGCTACACCTTC
16,TRBD1,once,TRBV5-4,TRBJ2-7,CASSLFGDRASYEQYF,TGTGCCAGCAGCTTGTTCGGGGACAGAGCCTCCTACGAGCAGTACTTC
14,-,-,TRBV7-9,TRBJ1-4,CASSLDGGWEKLFF,TGTGCCAGCAGCTTAGACGGGGGTTGGGAAAAACTGTTTTTT
14,-,-,TRBV27,TRBJ2-3,CASSLGDGADTQYF,TGTGCCAGCAGTTTGGGGGACGGGGCAGATACGCAGTATTTT
15,TRBD2,once,TRBV11-2,TRBJ2-7,CASSFGLAGIYEQYF,TGTGCCAGCAGCTTCGGACTAGCGGGGATCTACGAGCAGTACTTC
16,-,-,TRBV7-9,TRBJ2-1,CASSLGPGLSYNEQFF,TGTGCCAGCAGCTTAGGGCCCGGGCTCTCCTACAATGAGCAGTTCTTC
14,-,few,TRBV9,TRBJ2-2,CASSLTPNTGELFF,TGTGCCAGCAGCTTGACACCGAACACCGGGGAGCTGTTTTTT
15,TRBD1,-,TRBV5-6,TRBJ1-5,CASSFGTGTNQPQHF,TGTGCCAGCAGCTTTGGGACAGGGACGAATCAGCCCCAGCATTTT
14,-,-,TRBV18,TRBJ2-2,CASSPLTGTGELFF,TGTGCCAGCTCACCACTTACGGGTACCGGGGAGCTGTTTTTT
15,TRBD1,few,TRBV5-1,TRBJ2-7,CASSERTGSSYEQYF,TGCGCCAGCAGCGAACGGACAGGGAGTTCCTACGAGCAGTACTTC
15,-,-,TRBV4-2,TRBJ1-5,CASSQREGGDQPQHF,TGTGCCAGCAGCCAACGGGAGGGAGGGGATCAGCCCCAGCATTTT
15,TRBD1,-,TRBV5-1,TRBJ1-1,CASSSSGQGYTEAFF,TGCGCCAGCAGCTCCTCTGGACAGGGATACACTGAAGCTTTCTTT
17,TRBD1,once,TRBV18,TRBJ2-1,CASSQETPGQGYNEQFF,TGTGCCAGCTCGCAGGAAACTCCGGGACAGGGCTACAATGAGCAGTTCTTC
14,-,-,TRBV9,TRBJ2-5,CASSSGWQQETQYF,TGTGCCAGCAGCTCCGGGTGGCAACAAGAGACCCAGTACTTC
14,-,-,TRBV12-2,TRBJ1-3,CASRLVSAGNTIYF,TGTGCAAGTCGCTTAGTGTCAGCTGGAAACACCATATATTTT
16,TRBD1,few,TRBV7-2,TRBJ1-4,CASSLDRRGTNEKLFF,TGTGCCAGCAGCCTGGACAGGCGAGGGACTAATGAAAAACTGTTTTTT
14,-,-,TRBV10-3,TRBJ1-1,CAISVNSGGTEAFF,TGTGCCATCAGTGTGAACAGCGGGGGCACTGAAGCTTTCTTT
16,-,-,TRBV6-4,TRBJ2-2,CASSVSQIANTGELFF,TGTGCCAGCAGTGTTTCACAGATCGCGAACACCGGGGAGCTGTTTTTT
14,-,-,TRBV9,TRBJ2-2,CASSEQWGRGELFF,TGTGCCAGCAGCGAGCAATGGGGGCGAGGGGAGCTGTTTTTT
14,-,-,TRBV5-6,TRBJ2-1,CASSLNPGGNEQFF,TGTGCCAGCAGCTTGAACCCCGGAGGAAATGAGCAGTTCTTC
11,-,-,TRBV6-1,TRBJ2-2,CASTGTGELFF,TGTGCCAGTACAGGGACCGGGGAGCTGTTTTTT
14,-,-,TRBV5-1,TRBJ2-2,CASSLTQNTGELFF,TGCGCCAGCAGCTTGACACAGAACACCGGGGAGCTGTTTTTT
16,TRBD1,-,TRBV28,TRBJ1-4,CASSLSRDRSNEKLFF,TGTGCCAGCAGTTTATCGCGGGACAGGAGTAATGAAAAACTGTTTTTT
17,-,few,TRBV11-2,TRBJ1-4,CASSSLRPGLVSEKLFF,TGTGCCAGCAGCTCCCTAAGGCCAGGCCTAGTTAGTGAAAAACTGTTTTTT
14,-,-,TRBV30,TRBJ2-2,CAWSVLGVGGELFF,TGTGCCTGGAGTGTATTAGGTGTGGGCGGGGAGCTGTTTTTT
14,-,-,TRBV28,TRBJ1-4,CASSYGIFNEKLFF,TGTGCCAGCAGTTACGGGATCTTTAATGAAAAACTGTTTTTT
15,TRBD1,-,TRBV7-9,TRBJ1-2,CASSLAYRGYYGYTF,TGTGCCAGCAGCTTAGCGTACAGGGGCTACTATGGCTACACCTTC
17,-,-,TRBV14,TRBJ1-5,CASSLPSSGRGNQPQHF,TGTGCCAGCAGCCTACCCTCATCGGGGCGCGGCAATCAGCCCCAGCATTTT
16,-,-,TRBV7-2,TRBJ1-3,CASSLQTGNSGNTIYF,TGTGCCAGCAGCTTACAAACAGGGAACTCTGGAAACACCATATATTTT
15,TRBD1,many,TRBV7-9,TRBJ1-1,CASSLFGTGGSEAFF,TGTGCCAGCAGCTTATTCGGGACAGGGGGTTCTGAAGCTTTCTTT
15,TRBD1,-,TRBV2,TRBJ2-7,CASREQGVSSYEQYF,TGTGCCAGCAGGGAACAGGGGGTATCCTCCTACGAGCAGTACTTC
15,-,once,TRBV18,TRBJ1-5,CASSPFGGGNQPQHF,TGTGCCAGCTCACCTTTTGGGGGGGGAAATCAGCCCCAGCATTTT
16,TRBD1,-,TRBV13,TRBJ1-1,CASSPDRGTPNTEAFF,TGTGCCAGCAGCCCAGACAGGGGGACACCGAACACTGAAGCTTTCTTT
10,-,-,TRBV19,TRBJ2-1,CASSMGEQFF,TGTGCCAGTAGTATGGGGGAGCAGTTCTTC
16,-,few,TRBV10-1,TRBJ1-1,CASSDFRGRDDTEAFF,TGCGCCAGCAGTGATTTTCGGGGCAGGGACGACACTGAAGCTTTCTTT
16,TRBD1,-,TRBV29-1,TRBJ1-4,CSVGGRGGSTNEKLFF,TGCAGCGTTGGCGGCAGGGGGGGATCAACTAATGAAAAACTGTTTTTT
14,-,few,TRBV2,TRBJ1-1,CASSEGARPMEAFF,TGTGCCAGCAGTGAAGGCGCACGGCCGATGGAAGCTTTCTTT
12,-,-,TRBV7-2,TRBJ2-2,CASSPYAGELFF,TGTGCCAGCAGCCCGTACGCGGGGGAGCTGTTTTTT
14,-,-,TRBV18,TRBJ2-5,CASSPPTIQETQYF,TGTGCCAGCTCACCACCGACAATACAAGAGACCCAGTACTTC